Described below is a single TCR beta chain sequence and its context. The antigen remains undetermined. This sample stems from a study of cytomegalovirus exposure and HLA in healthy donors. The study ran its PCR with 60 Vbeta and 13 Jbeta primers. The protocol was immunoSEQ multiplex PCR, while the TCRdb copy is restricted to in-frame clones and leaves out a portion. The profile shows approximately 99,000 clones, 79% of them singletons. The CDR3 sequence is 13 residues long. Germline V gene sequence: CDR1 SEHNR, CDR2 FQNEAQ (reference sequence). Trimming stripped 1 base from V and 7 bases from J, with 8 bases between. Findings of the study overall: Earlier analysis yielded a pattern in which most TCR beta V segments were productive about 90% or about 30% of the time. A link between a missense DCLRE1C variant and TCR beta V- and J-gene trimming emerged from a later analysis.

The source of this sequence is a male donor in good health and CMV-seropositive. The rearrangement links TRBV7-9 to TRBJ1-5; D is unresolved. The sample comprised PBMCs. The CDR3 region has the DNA TGTGCCAGCAGCTTAGGCAGTGAACAGCCCCAGCATTTT. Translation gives CASSLGSEQPQHF. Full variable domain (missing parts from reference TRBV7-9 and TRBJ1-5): DTGVSQNPRHKITKRGQNVTFRCDPISEHNRLYWYRQTLGQGPEFLTYFQNEAQLEKSRLLSDRFSAERPKGSFSTLEIQRTEQGDSAMYLCASSLGSEQPQHFGDGTRLSIL.